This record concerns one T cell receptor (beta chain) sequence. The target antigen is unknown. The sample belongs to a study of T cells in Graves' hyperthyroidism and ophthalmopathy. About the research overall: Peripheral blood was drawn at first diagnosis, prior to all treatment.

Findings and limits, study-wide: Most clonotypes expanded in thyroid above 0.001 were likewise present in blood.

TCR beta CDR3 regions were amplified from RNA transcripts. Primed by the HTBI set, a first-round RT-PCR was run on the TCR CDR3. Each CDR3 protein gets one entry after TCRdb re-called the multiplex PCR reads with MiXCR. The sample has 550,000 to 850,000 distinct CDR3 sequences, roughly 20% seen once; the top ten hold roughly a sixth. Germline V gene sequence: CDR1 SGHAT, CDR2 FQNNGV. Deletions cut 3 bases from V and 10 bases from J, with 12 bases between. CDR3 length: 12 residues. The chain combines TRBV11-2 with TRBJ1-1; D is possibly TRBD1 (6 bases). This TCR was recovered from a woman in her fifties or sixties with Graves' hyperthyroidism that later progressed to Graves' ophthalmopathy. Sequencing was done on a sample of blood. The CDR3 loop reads CASSFEGDAAFF. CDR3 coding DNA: TGTGCCAGCAGCTTTGAGGGGGACGCAGCTTTCTTT.